What follows is one TCR beta chain and its context. Its cognate antigen is unknown. Looked up from germline, CDR1 is SGHRS and CDR2 is YFSETQ. The V end was cut by 8 bases, the J end by 3 bases, with 13 bases between. This CDR3 has 13 residues. Sequencing was performed with immunoSEQ multiplex PCR; in TCRdb, only in-frame clones are kept and a portion is missing. The sample contains around 52,000 clones, over 70% of which appear only once. This sample is drawn from a study of PD-1 blockade in mismatch repair-deficient tumors. Study-wide findings and caveats: After pembrolizumab, tumor-resident clones rose rapidly, then generally contracted before radiologic responses.

The TCR was taken from an adult with mismatch repair-deficient cancer. The genes are TRBV5-1 and TRBJ2-3; no clear D. The sequencing used peripheral blood, collected about 20 weeks after starting pembrolizumab. The CDR3 region is CASSLGFTDTQYF. The DNA for the CDR3 is TGCGCCAGTTCGCTGGGTTTTACAGATACGCAGTATTTT.